This T cell receptor (beta chain) is drawn from a study of blood T cell repertoires in COVID-19. Background on the study: COVID-19 samples, acute and convalescent, were from the United States, Italy and Spain. Sources were T cells, B-cell-depleted T cells, or PBMCs; the material itself was cDNA or gDNA.

The CDR3 extends over 15 amino acids. Germline CDR1 and CDR2: MNHEY and SMNVEV (reference sequence). The J segment lost 2 bases and the V segment lost 4 bases, leaving 6 bases of the junction unmatched. Per the original methods: Reference gene primer amplification gave nucleated cell count estimates. The repertoire was sequenced with immunoSEQ multiplex PCR; TCRdb's copy has only in-frame clones and lacks some. Clone size and the V and J calls come from that table; the DNA yielded D and trimming. The table has around 15,000 clones, about 87% seen once; the top ten hold approximately 9.6%. Sequenced: peripheral blood. The chain has TRBV27 and TRBJ2-7, with 9 positions matching TRBD2. The source is a human donor in a cohort sampled during active COVID-19. CDR3 DNA: TGTGCCAGCAGTTCCCCGGCTAGCGGGGCCTACGAGCAGTACTTC. It yields the protein CASSSPASGAYEQYF.